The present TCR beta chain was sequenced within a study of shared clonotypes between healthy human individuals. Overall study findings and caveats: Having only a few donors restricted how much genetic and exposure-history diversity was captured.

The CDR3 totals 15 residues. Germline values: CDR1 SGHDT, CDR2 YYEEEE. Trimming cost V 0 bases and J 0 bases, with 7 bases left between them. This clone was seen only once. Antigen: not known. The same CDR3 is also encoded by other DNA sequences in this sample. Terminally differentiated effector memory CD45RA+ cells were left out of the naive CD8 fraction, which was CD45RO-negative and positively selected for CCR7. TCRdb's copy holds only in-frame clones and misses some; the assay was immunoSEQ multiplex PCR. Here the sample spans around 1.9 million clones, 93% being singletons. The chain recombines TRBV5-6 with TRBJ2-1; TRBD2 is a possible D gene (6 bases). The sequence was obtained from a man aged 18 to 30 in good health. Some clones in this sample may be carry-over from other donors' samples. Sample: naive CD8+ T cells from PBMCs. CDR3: CASSLGSGSYNEQFF. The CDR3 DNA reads TGTGCCAGCAGCTTGGGTAGCGGCTCCTACAATGAGCAGTTCTTC.